These 4 T cell receptor beta chains originate from one sample sequenced in a study of OX40 agonist ivuxolimab in advanced cancers. Profiling relied on immunoSEQ multiplex PCR, and the TCRdb table lists in-frame clones only, not all of them. The table records 48,000 or so clones, about 88% of them present only once. The sequencing used CD4+ or CD8+ T cells sorted from blood, collected in a trial of the OX40 agonist ivuxolimab. Receptor source: an adult with an advanced solid tumor such as melanoma, head and neck, liver or kidney cancer.

The chain joins TRBV10-3 to TRBJ2-1, with TRBD1 matching 8 bases. This CDR3 region has 15 residues. V gave up 6 bases and J gave up 5 bases; unmatched junction bases: 9. Germline V lookup: CDR1 ENHRY, CDR2 SYGVKD. CDR3 in amino acids: CAISPTGGVNNEQFF. The CDR3 region has the DNA TGTGCCATCAGCCCCACAGGGGGAGTAAACAATGAGCAGTTCTTC.

This chain's CDR3 is CASSTPTGQRAYEQYF. CDR3 nucleotides: TGTGCCAGCAGCACTCCGACTGGGCAGAGGGCCTACGAGCAGTACTTC. The chain combines TRBV5-4 with TRBJ2-7, with D perhaps TRBD2 (5 bases). Germline CDR1 reads SGHNT; CDR2 reads YYREEE (reference sequence). Deletions cut 4 bases from V and 2 bases from J, with 19 bases between. The CDR3 has 16 residues.

The chain is built from TRBV5-1 and TRBJ2-1, with 7 bases matching TRBD2. The germline CDR1 and CDR2 sequences are SGHRS and YFSETQ. There are 15 residues in the CDR3. V shed 4 bases and J 4 bases; nucleotides not matched to a gene: 8. CDR3 amino acids: CASSMPGGGYNEQFF. CDR3 in DNA: TGCGCCAGCAGCATGCCCGGGGGAGGGTACAATGAGCAGTTCTTC.

The V gene is TRBV5-1, the J gene TRBJ1-2; TRBD1 aligns across 7 bases. CDR1 and CDR2 (germline): SGHRS, YFSETQ. V gave up 2 bases and J gave up 4 bases; unmatched junction bases: 8. The CDR3 is made up of 15 amino acids. CDR3 nucleotide sequence: TGCGCCAGCAGCTTAATACCAGGGGGAAGCTATGGCTACACCTTC. It codes for CASSLIPGGSYGYTF.